Below are 4 T cell receptor beta chains sequenced from a single sample in a study of T-cell reconstitution after alpha-beta-depleted transplantation in children. Unique molecular identifiers were incorporated into the prepared TCRbeta library. TCRdb redid the calling of the PCR reads with MiXCR, one entry per CDR3 protein. The table includes roughly 670,000 distinct CDR3 sequences, less than 15% detected once. Sample: PBMCs, taken before TCRalphabeta/CD19-depleted stem cell transplant. The origin of the receptors is a girl between 2 and 10 years old with congenital amegakaryocytic thrombocytopenia, due to receive a stem cell transplant.

Of note for this clonotype: Since the CDR3 does not end with the conserved phenylalanine or tryptophan, this likely comes from a read error. The DNA is left out, because the CDR3 cannot be placed on it with certainty; the CDR3 is given as TCRdb lists it. V and J are TRBV12-3 or TRBV12-4 and TRBJ2-1; TRBD1 was called by the table and not checked on the DNA. With termini counted, the CDR3 has 11 amino acids. The CDR3 is CASKYSGQAHL.

This sequence joins TRBV7-9 and TRBJ1-1, with 8 bases lining up with TRBD1. The germline V gene encodes CDR1 SEHNR and CDR2 FQNEAQ (reference sequence). The CDR3 runs 16 residues. The V segment lost 5 bases and the J segment 2 bases; nucleotides outside the gene matches: 10. This CDR3 reads CASSIGQGSFNTEAFF. DNA of the CDR3: TGTGCCAGCAGCATAGGACAGGGATCGTTCAACACTGAAGCTTTCTTT.

This clonotype occurred many times. The V gene is TRBV20-1, the J gene TRBJ2-1, with a possible D match to TRBD2 (5 bases). The V end lost 0 bases, the J end lost 4 bases, and 10 bases lay between the germline ends. Germline loops: CDR1 DFQATT, CDR2 SNEGSKA (reference sequence). The CDR3 consists of 14 residues. CDR3 coding DNA: TGCAGTGCTAGAGATCTTCGGGGATACAATGAGCAGTTCTTC. The encoded protein is CSARDLRGYNEQFF.

V gene TRBV5-1 combines with J gene TRBJ2-2, with D uncertain. CDR1 and CDR2 from the germline V gene are SGHRS and YFSETQ. Deletions cut 7 bases from V and 6 bases from J, with 16 bases between. The CDR3 sequence is 14 residues long. CDR3 sequence: CASEATLKPGELFF. For the CDR3, the DNA is TGCGCCAGCGAGGCGACTCTGAAGCCCGGGGAGCTGTTTTTT.